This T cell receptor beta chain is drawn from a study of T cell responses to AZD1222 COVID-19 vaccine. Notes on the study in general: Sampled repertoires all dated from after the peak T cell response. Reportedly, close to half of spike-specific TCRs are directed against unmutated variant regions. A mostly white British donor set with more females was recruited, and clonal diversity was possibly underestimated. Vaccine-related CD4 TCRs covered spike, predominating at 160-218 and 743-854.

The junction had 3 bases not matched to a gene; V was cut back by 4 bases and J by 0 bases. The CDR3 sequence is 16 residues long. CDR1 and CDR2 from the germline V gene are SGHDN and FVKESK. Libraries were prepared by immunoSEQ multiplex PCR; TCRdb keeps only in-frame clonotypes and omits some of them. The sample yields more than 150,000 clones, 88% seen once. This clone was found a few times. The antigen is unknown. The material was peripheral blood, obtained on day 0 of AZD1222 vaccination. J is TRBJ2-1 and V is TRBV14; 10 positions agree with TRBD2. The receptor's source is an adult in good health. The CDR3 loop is CASSPPSGSSYNEQFF. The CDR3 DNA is TGTGCCAGCAGCCCGCCTAGCGGGAGCTCCTACAATGAGCAGTTCTTC. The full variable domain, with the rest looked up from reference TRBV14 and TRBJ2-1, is EAGVTQFPSHSVIEKGQTVTLRCDPISGHDNLYWYRRVMGKEIKFLLHFVKESKQDESGMPNNRFLAERTGGTYSTLKVQPAELEDSGVYFCASSPPSGSSYNEQFFGPGTRLTVL.